This note documents a single TCR beta chain sequence. This entry is derived from a study of blood T cell repertoires in COVID-19. In the study overall: The samples span acute and convalescent COVID-19 from the United States, Italy and Spain. Sample material is recorded as cDNA or gDNA derived from T cells, B-cell-depleted T cells, or PBMCs.

Authors' methods: Amplified reference gene primers provided the basis for estimating nucleated cell counts. The data were produced by immunoSEQ multiplex PCR, yet TCRdb's version contains in-frame clones alone and is incomplete. V and J calls and clone size follow that table, whereas D and trimming were derived from the DNA. The sample records 45,000 to 60,000 clones, 65% to 85% being singletons. V lost 3 bases, J lost 2 bases, and 10 bases stayed unmatched. The CDR3 runs 17 residues. CDR1 LGHNA and CDR2 YNFKEQ come from the germline V gene. The J gene is TRBJ2-1, the V gene TRBV4-2; TRBD2 agrees at 7 bases. Input material: peripheral blood. The clonotype originates from a man between 50 and 59 years old with acute or convalescent COVID-19. DNA for the CDR3: TGTGCCAGCAGCCAGGACGTCGGAGCGGGACCCTACAATGAGCAGTTCTTC. This sequence encodes CASSQDVGAGPYNEQFF.